This note documents a single T cell receptor beta chain sequence. The sample comes from a study of T-cell reconstitution after alpha-beta-depleted transplantation in children. Preparation of the TCRbeta library involved a method that used unique molecular identifiers. TCRdb reprocessed the PCR reads with MiXCR, giving one entry per CDR3 protein. The sample includes 420,000 or so distinct CDR3 sequences, 11% of them seen just once. The clonotype comes from a human donor who donated a stem cell graft to a child with acute myeloid leukemia. The input for sequencing was PBMCs from the stem cell graft donor, taken from the stem cell graft.

CDR3 sequence (DNA): TGTGCCACCGGACAGGGAGGTAATGAGCAGTTCTTC. This translates into CATGQGGNEQFF. The chain couples TRBV24-1 to TRBJ2-1, with TRBD1 identical over 8 bases. This CDR3 has 12 amino acids. Germline V gene sequence: CDR1 KGHDR, CDR2 SFDVKD. The V and J ends lost 9 bases and 7 bases, in that order; junction bases with no gene match: 4.